The TCR beta chain described here comes from a study of cytomegalovirus exposure and HLA in healthy donors. This clone was observed a handful of times. No antigen is known for it. This PCR relied on a set of 60 Vbeta primers and 13 Jbeta primers. Data came from immunoSEQ multiplex PCR; TCRdb stores just in-frame clones and leaves some out. The sample shows about 140,000 clones, approximately 71% of them seen only once. Study-wide results and caveats: Relative to equally common others, HLA-associated TCR beta chains showed greater clonal expansion in a later analysis.

The CDR3 extends over 14 amino acids. After removal of 7 bases from V and 6 bases from J, the junction contained 7 bases not matched to a gene. Germline CDR1 and CDR2: SNHLY and FYNNEI. V and J are TRBV2 and TRBJ1-5, with TRBD1 matching 9 bases. The source material was PBMCs. This clonotype was sampled from a middle-aged man in good health and CMV-seronegative. This chain's CDR3 is CASIEETGGQPQHF. In DNA, the CDR3 is TGTGCCAGCATCGAGGAGACAGGGGGTCAGCCCCAGCATTTT.